The sequence of this T cell receptor beta chain was determined in a study of T-cell reconstitution after alpha-beta-depleted transplantation in children. Unique molecular identifiers were incorporated during preparation of the TCRbeta library. MiXCR was run by TCRdb on the PCR reads, yielding one entry per CDR3 protein. Seen here are over 400,000 distinct CDR3 sequences, around 12% observed once, and the top ten hold about 5.4%. There are many counts of this clonotype. This clonotype originated in a human donor who donated a stem cell graft to a child with combined immunodeficiency. The specimen comprised PBMCs from the stem cell graft donor, sampled from the stem cell graft.

The chain's CDR3 is CACQMRGFGANVLTF. CDR3 nucleotide sequence: TGTGCCTGCCAGATGAGGGGCTTTGGGGCCAACGTCCTGACTTTC. The chain carries TRBV30 and TRBJ2-6, with D perhaps being TRBD1 or TRBD2 (5 bases each). The ends were cut back, 6 bases at V and 3 bases at J, with 15 bases in the middle. CDR3 length: 15 residues. Germline CDR1 and CDR2: GTSNPN and SVGIG (reference sequence).